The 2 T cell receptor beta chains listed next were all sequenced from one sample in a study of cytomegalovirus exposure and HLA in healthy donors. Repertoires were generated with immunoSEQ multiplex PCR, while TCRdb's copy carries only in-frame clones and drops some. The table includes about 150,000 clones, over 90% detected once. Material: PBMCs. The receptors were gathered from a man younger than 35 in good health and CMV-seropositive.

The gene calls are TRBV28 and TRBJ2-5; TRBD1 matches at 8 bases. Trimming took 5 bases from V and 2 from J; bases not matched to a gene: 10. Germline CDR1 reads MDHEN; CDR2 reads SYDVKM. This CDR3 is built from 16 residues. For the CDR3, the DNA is TGTGCCAGCAGTCTCGGAACAGGGGGTCGGCAAGAGACCCAGTACTTC. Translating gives CASSLGTGGRQETQYF.

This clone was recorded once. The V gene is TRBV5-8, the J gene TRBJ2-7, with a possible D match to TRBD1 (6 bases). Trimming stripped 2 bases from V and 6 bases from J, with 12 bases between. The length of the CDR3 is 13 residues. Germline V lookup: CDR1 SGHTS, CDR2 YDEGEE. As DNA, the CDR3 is TGTGCCAGCAGCTTACAGGGTTGGGGCGAGCAGTACTTC. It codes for CASSLQGWGEQYF.